These T cell receptor beta chains were read from a single sample in a study of cytomegalovirus exposure and HLA in healthy donors. The assay was immunoSEQ multiplex PCR, and TCRdb's table has in-frame clones only and misses some. This sample has 70,000 to 90,000 clones, with around four fifths found just once. Sample: PBMCs. The receptors here all came from a young man in good health and CMV-seronegative. CDR3s include the opening cysteine and the closing phenylalanine or tryptophan. A D gene is named only where the DNA matches it firmly. Not all rows give a size; the values are once, few, many and, for expanded clones, a class.

.	.	TRBV5-5	TRBJ2-7	TGTGCCAGCAGCGAGGTAGTACTGAACGAGCAGTACTTC	CASSEVVLNEQYF
.	once	TRBV30	TRBJ1-4	TGTGCGTTAGCCGGTAATGAAAAACTGTTTTTT	CALAGNEKLFF
.	.	TRBV6-5	TRBJ2-5	TGTGCCAGCAGTAGGGGGCGGGGATCGGAGACCCAGTACTTC	CASSRGRGSETQYF
TRBD2	.	TRBV19	TRBJ2-3	TGTGCCAGTAGTGATAGCGGGAGCACAGATACGCAGTATTTT	CASSDSGSTDTQYF
TRBD1	.	TRBV6-5	TRBJ1-2	TGTGCCAGCAGTTACGCCGGGACAGGGCTGTATGGCTACACCTTC	CASSYAGTGLYGYTF
.	.	TRBV18	TRBJ1-1	TGTGCCAGCTCACCCTCGAGTAATGGAGACACTGAAGCTTTCTTT	CASSPSSNGDTEAFF
.	.	TRBV5-1	TRBJ2-1	TGCGCCAGCAGCTTGACCTTGGGAGGGGGGGTCTACAATGAGCAGTTCTTC	CASSLTLGGGVYNEQFF
TRBD2	once	TRBV5-6	TRBJ2-3	TGTGCCAGCAGCCGAGGAGCCCTAGCGGGGGAAGATAGGATCGGTACGCAGTATTTT	CASSRGALAGEDRIGTQYF
.	.	TRBV5-1	TRBJ1-1	TGCGCCAGCAGCTTGGCCTGGGCAGGGAAGGTGGACACTGAAGCTTTCTTT	CASSLAWAGKVDTEAFF
.	once	TRBV2	TRBJ2-5	TGTGCCAGGGAAAGGACTAACCAAGAGACCCAGTACTTC	CARERTNQETQYF
TRBD1	once	TRBV2	TRBJ2-7	TGTGCCAGCAGGCGCCGACCTCCGGGACAGGGGGCCTACGAGCAGTACTTC	CASRRRPPGQGAYEQYF
TRBD1	.	TRBV28	TRBJ1-2	TGTGCCAGCAGTCCCCGACAGGGCGGAGGCTACACCTTC	CASSPRQGGGYTF
.	.	TRBV5-6	TRBJ2-5	TGTGCCAGCAGCCTGGGGCAGGGCGGAGAGACCCAGTACTTC	CASSLGQGGETQYF
TRBD1	.	TRBV10-3	TRBJ1-4	TGTGCCATCAGTGAGTCTGGGACAGCTAATGAAAAACTGTTTTTT	CAISESGTANEKLFF
.	.	TRBV7-2	TRBJ1-2	TGTGCCAGCAGCCCAGATCGACAGTTTGGCTACACCTTC	CASSPDRQFGYTF
TRBD1	.	TRBV6-1	TRBJ2-7	TGTGCCAGCAGTAAGTCCCGGGACAGGTACGAGCAGTACTTC	CASSKSRDRYEQYF
TRBD2	.	TRBV7-9	TRBJ2-1	TGTGCCAGCAGCCCTAGCGGGAGGCCCTACAATGAGCAGTTCTTC	CASSPSGRPYNEQFF
TRBD2	once	TRBV13	TRBJ2-2	TGTGCCAGCGGCACCCGAGGCGGGAGGGTCGGGGAGCTGTTTTTT	CASGTRGGRVGELFF
TRBD1	.	TRBV18	TRBJ1-2	TGTGCCAGCTCCGAGACAGGGGTTCATGGCTACACCTTC	CASSETGVHGYTF
TRBD1	.	TRBV4-3	TRBJ1-4	TGCGCCAGCAGCCAAGTATTCGTTCGACAGGGGAATGAAAAACTGTTTTTT	CASSQVFVRQGNEKLFF
.	once	TRBV19	TRBJ2-1	TGTGCCAGTAGCCAAACAGGGTACGAGCAGTTCTTC	CASSQTGYEQFF
.	.	TRBV9	TRBJ2-4	TGTGCCAGCAGTTACCAGGGTATCGGAAACATTCAGTACTTC	CASSYQGIGNIQYF
.	medium-sized	TRBV27	TRBJ2-3	TGTGCCAGCAGTTTATCGGAGAAAAATACGCAGTATTTT	CASSLSEKNTQYF
.	.	TRBV7-9	TRBJ1-1	TGTGCCAGCAGCTTAATAGCAGACACTGAAGCTTTCTTT	CASSLIADTEAFF
TRBD1	.	TRBV6-5	TRBJ1-2	TGTGCCAGCAGTTCCCCGGGACAGCATAACTATGGCTACACCTTC	CASSSPGQHNYGYTF
.	.	TRBV5-1	TRBJ2-5	TGCGCCAGCGGAGACTGGAACCAAGAGACCCAGTACTTC	CASGDWNQETQYF
.	.	TRBV7-2	TRBJ2-5	TGTGCCAGCAGCCAATCTACTGGTGACTCAAGCCTCCAAGAGACCCAGTACTTC	CASSQSTGDSSLQETQYF
.	.	TRBV25-1	TRBJ2-1	TGTGCCAGCAGTATGCGACAGACGGGTAACAATGAGCAGTTCTTC	CASSMRQTGNNEQFF
.	once	TRBV12-5	TRBJ2-6	TGTGCTAGTGGTTTGGAATCAGGGTCTGGGGCCAACGTCCTGACTTTC	CASGLESGSGANVLTF
.	medium-sized	TRBV12-2	TRBJ2-7	TGTGCAAGTCGCCTTTGGACCGGGACAGGACTCTACGAGCAGTACTTC	CASRLWTGTGLYEQYF
.	.	TRBV6-1	TRBJ1-1	TGTGCCAGCAGTGCAGGGAAGACTGAAGCTTTCTTT	CASSAGKTEAFF
.	.	TRBV19	TRBJ2-1	TGTGCCGCCAGTAGTAACGCGTTCAGGGATGAGCAGTTCTTC	CAASSNAFRDEQFF
TRBD1	.	TRBV4-1	TRBJ2-5	TGCGCCAGCAGCCTCCACCCTACGGACAGGGGCCCTAAGGCCCAGTACTTC	CASSLHPTDRGPKAQYF
.	.	TRBV27	TRBJ1-5	TGTGCCAGCAGTTTATCGCAGGGGAACAATCAGCCCCAGCATTTT	CASSLSQGNNQPQHF
.	.	TRBV18	TRBJ1-1	TGTGCCAGCTCACCACCCGGGTTGGCAGAAAGTAAGAAAGCTTTCTTT	CASSPPGLAESKKAFF
TRBD1	.	TRBV2	TRBJ1-5	TGTGCCAGCACCTCGACAGGGATAAGTCAGCCCCAGCATTTT	CASTSTGISQPQHF
.	.	TRBV7-9	TRBJ1-5	TGTGCCAGCAGCTCATCCCAGGGAGGTCAGCCCCAGCATTTT	CASSSSQGGQPQHF
.	.	TRBV7-3	TRBJ1-1	TGTGCCAGCAGCTTAAACAGGAACACTGAAGCTTTCTTT	CASSLNRNTEAFF
TRBD1	.	TRBV4-2	TRBJ1-6	TGTGCCAGCAGCCAGGACAGGGGGGATTCACCCCTCCACTTT	CASSQDRGDSPLHF
.	.	TRBV14	TRBJ2-2	TGTGCCAGCAGCGAAAGGATAGACTCCACAAACACCGGGGAGCTGTTTTTT	CASSERIDSTNTGELFF
.	.	TRBV27	TRBJ1-6	TGTGCCAGCAGAAGGACCGGGACACGCTCACCCCTCCACTTT	CASRRTGTRSPLHF
.	.	TRBV4-1	TRBJ1-2	TGCGCCAGCAGGAGCCCCACCAGGGGTCTTGGCTACACCTTC	CASRSPTRGLGYTF
TRBD2	.	TRBV11-2	TRBJ2-1	TGTGCCAGCAGCTTAGTGACTAGCGTGGGGCAGTTCTTC	CASSLVTSVGQFF
.	.	TRBV6-4	TRBJ1-2	TGTGCCAGCAGTGCAGGGGACGGTTATGGCTACACCTTC	CASSAGDGYGYTF
TRBD1	.	TRBV28	TRBJ1-2	TGTGCCAGCAGTTTAAGGGGGCGCGGCTACACCTTC	CASSLRGRGYTF
.	.	TRBV28	TRBJ2-5	TGTGCCAGCAGTTCTAGACGGCAACAAGAGACCCAGTACTTC	CASSSRRQQETQYF
.	once	TRBV28	TRBJ1-3	TGTGCCAGCAGGCCTAGCACCCAGGGGCTCACAGGAAACACCATATATTTT	CASRPSTQGLTGNTIYF
TRBD2	.	TRBV2	TRBJ2-2	TGTGCCAGCAGTGCCACTAGCGGCCCCGGGGAGCTGTTTTTT	CASSATSGPGELFF
TRBD2	.	TRBV18	TRBJ2-3	TGTGCCAGCTCGCAACAGCGGGGGGACACAGATACGCAGTATTTT	CASSQQRGDTDTQYF
TRBD1	.	TRBV19	TRBJ2-2	TGTGCCAGTAGAGCCGGGACAGCCAACACCGGGGAGCTGTTTTTT	CASRAGTANTGELFF
.	.	TRBV28	TRBJ2-7	TGTGCCAGCGCGGAACAGGGCTACGAGCAGTACTTC	CASAEQGYEQYF
.	once	TRBV7-2	TRBJ1-4	TGTGCCAGCAGCATCACCAGGGACAAAGAAAAACTGTTTTTT	CASSITRDKEKLFF
.	few	TRBV7-2	TRBJ1-3	TGTGCCAGCAGCTTAAGCGGCACTGCCTTATCCGGAAACACCATATATTTT	CASSLSGTALSGNTIYF
.	.	TRBV2	TRBJ2-5	TGTGCCAGCAGTGACAGTACCGGGTCCGGTGGGACCCAGTACTTC	CASSDSTGSGGTQYF